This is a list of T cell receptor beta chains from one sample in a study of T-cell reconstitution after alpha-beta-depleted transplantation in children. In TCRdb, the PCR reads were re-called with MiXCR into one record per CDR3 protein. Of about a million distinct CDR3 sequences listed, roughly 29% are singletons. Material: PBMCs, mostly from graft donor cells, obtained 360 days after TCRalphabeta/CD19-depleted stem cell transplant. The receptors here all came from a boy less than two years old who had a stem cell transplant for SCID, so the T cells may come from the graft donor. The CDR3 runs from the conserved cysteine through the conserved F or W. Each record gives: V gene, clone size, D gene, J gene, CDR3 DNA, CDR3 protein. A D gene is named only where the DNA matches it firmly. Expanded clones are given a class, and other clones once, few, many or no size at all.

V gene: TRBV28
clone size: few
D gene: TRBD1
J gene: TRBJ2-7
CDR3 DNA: TGTGCCAGCAGTTCCCAATCCGGGACAGCAATTTCCTCGGGCGAGCAGTACTTC
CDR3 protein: CASSSQSGTAISSGEQYF

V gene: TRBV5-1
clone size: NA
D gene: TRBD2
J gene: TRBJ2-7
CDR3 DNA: TGCGCCAGCAGCGTACCTAGGCGGGAGCCTTCCTACGAGCAGTACTTC
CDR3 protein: CASSVPRREPSYEQYF

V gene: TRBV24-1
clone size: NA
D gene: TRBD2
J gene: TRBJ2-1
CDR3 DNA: TGTGCCACCAGTTTCGGGGGGGCCAGGAATGAGCAGTTCTTC
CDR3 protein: CATSFGGARNEQFF

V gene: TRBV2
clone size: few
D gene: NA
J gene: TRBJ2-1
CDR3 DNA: TGTGCCAGCAGTGAATGGGGACTCACGGGGGTGGATGAGCAGTTCTTC
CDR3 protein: CASSEWGLTGVDEQFF

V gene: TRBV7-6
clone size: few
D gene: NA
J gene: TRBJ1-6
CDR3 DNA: TGTGCCAGCAGCTTTGACGACTCTAGGGTTGGGGCCCTCCACTTT
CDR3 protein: CASSFDDSRVGALHF

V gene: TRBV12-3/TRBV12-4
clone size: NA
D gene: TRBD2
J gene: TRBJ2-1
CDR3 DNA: TGTGCCAGCAGAACTAGCGGGGGGGCCAATGAGCAGTTCTTC
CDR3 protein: CASRTSGGANEQFF

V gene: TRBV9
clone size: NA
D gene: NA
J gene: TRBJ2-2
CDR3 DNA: TGTGCCAGCAGCTCGGACGTCCGATTAACCGGGGAGCTGTTTTTT
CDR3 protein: CASSSDVRLTGELFF

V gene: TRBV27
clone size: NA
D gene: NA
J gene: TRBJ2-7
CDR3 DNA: TGTGCCAGCAGCACTTCTGGGAACGAGCAGTACTTC
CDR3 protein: CASSTSGNEQYF

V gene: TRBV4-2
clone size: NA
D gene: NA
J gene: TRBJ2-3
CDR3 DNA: TGTGCCAGCAGCCAAGGGGGCCGGGATATAGATACGCAGTATTTT
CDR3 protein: CASSQGGRDIDTQYF

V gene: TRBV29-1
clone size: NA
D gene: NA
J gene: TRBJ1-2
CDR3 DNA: TGCAGCGTTGAACGGAGGGTCAGGGCCGGCGGCTACACCTTC
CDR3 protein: CSVERRVRAGGYTF

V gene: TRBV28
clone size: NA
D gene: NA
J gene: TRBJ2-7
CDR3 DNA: TGTGCCAGCAGTTTATATGGCCACGGCTACGAGCAGTACTTC
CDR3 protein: CASSLYGHGYEQYF

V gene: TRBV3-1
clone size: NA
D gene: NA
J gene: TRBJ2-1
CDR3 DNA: TGTGCCAGCAGCCCCGGTGGGGGCCTTGGCTACAATGAGCAGTTCTTC
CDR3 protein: CASSPGGGLGYNEQFF

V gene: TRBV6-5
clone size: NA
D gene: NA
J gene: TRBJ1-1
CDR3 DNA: TGTGCCAGCAGTTTATTGACAGCGGGGACTGAAGCTTTCTTT
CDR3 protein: CASSLLTAGTEAFF

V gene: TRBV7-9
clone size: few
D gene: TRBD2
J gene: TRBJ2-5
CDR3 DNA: TGTGCCAGCACTACTAGTCCGAGCGGGGACCAGTACTTC
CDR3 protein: CASTTSPSGDQYF

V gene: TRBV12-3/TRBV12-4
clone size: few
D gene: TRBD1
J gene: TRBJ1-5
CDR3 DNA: TGTGCCAGCAGTTTAAGTCGAGTTGGGACAGGGGGCTTTCAGCCCCAGCATTTT
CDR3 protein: CASSLSRVGTGGFQPQHF

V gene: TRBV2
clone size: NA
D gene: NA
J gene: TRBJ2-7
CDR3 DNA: TGTGCCGGTGCAGGGGGCTTTCTAGCGGGGAGACCCTACGAGCAGTACTTC
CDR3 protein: CAGAGGFLAGRPYEQYF

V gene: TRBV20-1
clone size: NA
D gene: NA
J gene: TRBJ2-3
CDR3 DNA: TGCAGTACCGAGACTCACTTTGGTAGTACGCAGTATTTT
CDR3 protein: CSTETHFGSTQYF

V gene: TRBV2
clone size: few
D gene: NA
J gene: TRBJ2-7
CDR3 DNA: TGTGCCAGCAGTGACACGCAGGTTTCCTACGAGCAGTACTTC
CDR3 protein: CASSDTQVSYEQYF

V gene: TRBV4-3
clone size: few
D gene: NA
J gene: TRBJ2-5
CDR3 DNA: TGCGCCAGCAGCCAAGATAATCACTTCCAAGAGACCCAGTACTTC
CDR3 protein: CASSQDNHFQETQYF

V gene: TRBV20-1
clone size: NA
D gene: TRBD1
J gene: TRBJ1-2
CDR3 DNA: TGCAGTGCTCGACGGACAGGGGGTTATGGCTACACCTTC
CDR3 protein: CSARRTGGYGYTF

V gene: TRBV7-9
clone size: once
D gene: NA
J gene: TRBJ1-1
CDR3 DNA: TGTGCCAGCAGCTTAGCAGTGGACAGTGAAGCTTTCTTT
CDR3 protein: CASSLAVDSEAFF

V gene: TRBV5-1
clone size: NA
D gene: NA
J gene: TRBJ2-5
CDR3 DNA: TGCGCCAGCAGCTTGTTAGGGTCGTGGGAGACCCAGTACTTC
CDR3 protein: CASSLLGSWETQYF

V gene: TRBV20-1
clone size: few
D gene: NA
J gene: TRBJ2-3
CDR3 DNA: TGCAGTGCTAAAACCAGGGTTCCAGATACGCAGTATTTT
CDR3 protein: CSAKTRVPDTQYF

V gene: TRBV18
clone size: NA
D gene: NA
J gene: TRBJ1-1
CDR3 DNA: TGTGCCAGCTCACCACAGGAACAGGGAGCTGGAACTGAAGCTTTCTTT
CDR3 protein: CASSPQEQGAGTEAFF